This is a list of T cell receptor beta chains from one sample in a study of T-cell reconstitution after alpha-beta-depleted transplantation in children. TCRdb passed the PCR reads through MiXCR, listing each CDR3 protein once. This sample carries 250,000 or so distinct CDR3 sequences, around 7.8% of them seen once, and the ten largest clones take 5% to 7%. The specimen was PBMCs, mostly from graft donor cells, collected 180 days after TCRalphabeta/CD19-depleted stem cell transplant. The receptors derive from a male patient aged 10-17 years who had a stem cell transplant for acute lymphoblastic leukemia, so the T cells may come from the graft donor. Both conserved end residues are part of each CDR3. A D gene is named only where the DNA matches it firmly. Clone sizes are given selectively: once, few, many, or a class where the clone is expanded.

length,V,J,size,D,CDR3,DNA
12,TRBV18,TRBJ2-3,many,TRBD2,CASSPGGDTQYF,TGTGCCAGCAGCCCGGGGGGGGATACGCAGTATTTT
16,TRBV19,TRBJ2-7,few,TRBD2,CASSLGGRRGAYEQYF,TGTGCCAGTAGCCTCGGGGGACGGCGGGGGGCTTACGAGCAGTACTTC
14,TRBV12-3/TRBV12-4,TRBJ1-2,many,.,CASSLPGLGHGYTF,TGTGCCAGCAGTTTACCCGGGTTAGGACATGGCTACACCTTC
14,TRBV7-9,TRBJ2-7,many,.,CASSTLRTPFEQYF,TGTGCCAGCAGCACCCTCCGGACCCCTTTCGAGCAGTACTTC
19,TRBV5-6,TRBJ2-5,many,TRBD2,CASSLAPYAGLAGKETQYF,TGTGCCAGCAGCTTGGCCCCATACGCGGGACTAGCGGGGAAAGAGACCCAGTACTTC
14,TRBV27,TRBJ1-1,many,.,CASSPGAGRTEAFF,TGTGCCAGCAGTCCGGGGGCAGGGAGGACTGAAGCTTTCTTT
13,TRBV5-6,TRBJ2-1,many,TRBD2,CASSLGGLAEQFF,TGTGCCAGCAGCTTGGGGGGACTAGCGGAGCAGTTCTTC
19,TRBV9,TRBJ2-6,.,TRBD2,CASSVSSGGAGSAANVLTF,TGTGCCAGCAGCGTTTCTAGCGGGGGGGCCGGCTCTGCGGCCAACGTCCTGACTTTC
13,TRBV10-3,TRBJ1-1,many,.,CAISVRGEAEAFF,TGTGCCATCAGTGTTCGTGGGGAAGCTGAAGCTTTCTTT
17,TRBV5-1,TRBJ2-1,many,.,CASSLEDSWIWYNEQFF,TGCGCCAGCAGCTTGGAGGACAGTTGGATTTGGTACAATGAGCAGTTCTTC
18,TRBV7-2,TRBJ2-1,many,TRBD2,CASSFWTGGLSSYNEQFF,TGTGCCAGCAGCTTTTGGACGGGAGGCCTCAGCTCCTACAATGAGCAGTTCTTC
18,TRBV7-3,TRBJ2-3,many,TRBD2,CASSQQGRSSGEMATQYF,TGTGCCAGCAGCCAGCAAGGGCGATCTAGCGGGGAAATGGCTACGCAGTATTTT
16,TRBV6-5,TRBJ1-3,many,.,CASSYSYRLSGNTIYF,TGTGCCAGCAGTTACTCCTACAGGCTCTCTGGAAACACCATATATTTT
14,TRBV5-1,TRBJ1-3,many,.,CASSLYSSGNTIYF,TGCGCCAGCAGCTTGTACAGCTCTGGAAACACCATATATTTT
12,TRBV11-2,TRBJ2-1,many,.,CASSLGVGEQFF,TGTGCCAGCAGCCTTGGCGTCGGGGAGCAGTTCTTC
13,TRBV10-3,TRBJ2-4,many,.,CAISESRNHIQYF,TGTGCCATCAGTGAGTCAAGGAACCACATTCAGTACTTC
15,TRBV19,TRBJ1-5,.,.,CASSIRETPNQPQHF,TGTGCCAGTAGTATTCGGGAAACCCCGAATCAGCCCCAGCATTTT
15,TRBV7-9,TRBJ2-1,many,TRBD1,CASSFRTGAYNEQFF,TGTGCCAGCAGCTTCCGGACAGGGGCCTACAATGAGCAGTTCTTC
14,TRBV20-1,TRBJ1-1,many,TRBD1,CSASAWTGNTEAFF,TGCAGTGCTTCTGCCTGGACAGGGAACACTGAAGCTTTCTTT
17,TRBV4-2,TRBJ2-7,many,.,CASSQDRTELSSYEQYF,TGTGCCAGCAGCCAAGATCGGACGGAGCTAAGCTCCTACGAGCAGTACTTC
16,TRBV28,TRBJ2-3,many,TRBD1,CASSSPGQGDTDTQYF,TGTGCCAGCAGTTCTCCGGGACAGGGGGACACAGATACGCAGTATTTT
14,TRBV10-3,TRBJ2-1,many,.,CAISGGFSYNEQFF,TGTGCCATCAGTGGGGGTTTCTCCTACAATGAGCAGTTCTTC
15,TRBV20-1,TRBJ2-7,many,.,CSAVRRERSSYEQYF,TGCAGTGCTGTTCGACGGGAGAGGTCCTCCTACGAGCAGTACTTC
13,TRBV20-1,TRBJ1-3,many,.,CSARPGTGNTIYF,TGCAGTGCTAGACCAGGGACTGGAAACACCATATATTTT
14,TRBV6-1,TRBJ2-7,many,TRBD2,CASAGTSGSYEQYF,TGTGCCAGCGCCGGGACTAGCGGCTCCTACGAGCAGTACTTC
16,TRBV29-1,TRBJ2-3,many,.,CSVPNGEQGPTDTQYF,TGCAGCGTTCCCAACGGGGAACAGGGTCCCACAGATACGCAGTATTTT
14,TRBV4-1,TRBJ2-7,.,TRBD1,CASSYRQGRDEQYF,TGCGCCAGCAGCTACCGACAGGGTCGGGACGAGCAGTACTTC
12,TRBV3-1,TRBJ2-7,many,.,CASSLLYYEQYF,TGTGCCAGCAGCCTACTGTACTACGAGCAGTACTTC
13,TRBV12-3/TRBV12-4,TRBJ1-2,many,TRBD1,CASRSTGGPGYTF,TGTGCCAGCAGATCTACAGGGGGGCCTGGCTACACCTTC
12,TRBV10-3,TRBJ2-7,many,.,CAIRGDSYEQYF,TGTGCCATCAGAGGTGACAGTTACGAGCAGTACTTC
17,TRBV28,TRBJ2-3,many,TRBD2,CASSFQPGLVPTDTQYF,TGTGCCAGCAGTTTTCAACCGGGACTAGTTCCCACAGATACGCAGTATTTT
17,TRBV19,TRBJ2-1,many,TRBD1,CASHRGRILLGSNEQFF,TGTGCCAGTCACAGGGGGCGGATCTTATTAGGGAGCAATGAGCAGTTCTTC
13,TRBV6-2/TRBV6-3,TRBJ2-1,many,.,CASKGTRYNEQFF,TGTGCCAGCAAGGGGACTCGGTACAATGAGCAGTTCTTC
13,TRBV12-3/TRBV12-4,TRBJ2-7,many,TRBD1,CASSRTGGNEQYF,TGTGCCAGCAGTAGGACAGGGGGCAACGAGCAGTACTTC
15,TRBV23-1,TRBJ2-3,many,TRBD1,CATSADRGVKYTQYF,TGCGCCACGAGTGCGGACAGGGGTGTGAAATATACGCAGTATTTT
11,TRBV20-1,TRBJ1-1,many,.,CSVSWNTEAFF,TGCAGTGTAAGTTGGAACACTGAAGCTTTCTTT
17,TRBV5-1,TRBJ2-7,many,TRBD2,CASSSGLAGGRDYEQYF,TGCGCCAGCAGCTCGGGACTAGCGGGAGGGCGAGACTACGAGCAGTACTTC
15,TRBV11-2,TRBJ2-2,many,TRBD1,CASSSYRGRGGELFF,TGTGCCAGCAGCTCCTACAGGGGAAGGGGCGGGGAGCTGTTTTTT
13,TRBV20-1,TRBJ1-2,.,TRBD1,CSATIGTVYGYTF,TGCAGTGCTACCATCGGGACAGTTTATGGCTACACCTTC
14,TRBV21-1,TRBJ2-3,many,.,CASSKGRGTDTQYF,TGTGCCAGCAGCAAAGGGCGGGGCACAGATACGCAGTATTTT
17,TRBV20-1,TRBJ2-1,many,TRBD2,CSARDGSGRGAYNEQFF,TGCAGTGCTAGAGACGGTAGCGGGAGGGGGGCCTACAATGAGCAGTTCTTC
17,TRBV4-2,TRBJ1-5,many,TRBD1,CASSQAQPPRGRQPQHF,TGTGCCAGCAGCCAAGCTCAGCCCCCCAGGGGGCGTCAGCCCCAGCATTTT
14,TRBV2,TRBJ2-2,many,.,CASSGGLGTGELFF,TGTGCCAGCAGTGGGGGCCTAGGGACCGGGGAGCTGTTTTTT
12,TRBV20-1,TRBJ1-2,many,.,CSARADFYGYTF,TGCAGTGCTAGAGCCGACTTCTATGGCTACACCTTC
15,TRBV7-2,TRBJ1-6,many,.,CASSLAGQGNSPLHF,TGTGCCAGCAGCTTAGCAGGGCAGGGCAATTCACCCCTCCACTTT
15,TRBV2,TRBJ2-1,many,TRBD2,CASSDASGRAHEQFF,TGTGCCAGCAGTGACGCTAGCGGGAGGGCCCATGAGCAGTTCTTC
13,TRBV5-1,TRBJ2-5,many,TRBD2,CASSLGLAETQYF,TGCGCCAGCAGCTTGGGACTAGCGGAGACCCAGTACTTC
15,TRBV10-3,TRBJ1-4,many,TRBD1,CAISESPDRGEKLFF,TGTGCCATCAGTGAGTCCCCGGACAGGGGTGAAAAACTGTTTTTT
14,TRBV20-1,TRBJ2-5,many,.,CSARDSDSQETQYF,TGCAGTGCTAGAGATTCAGACAGTCAAGAGACCCAGTACTTC
15,TRBV18,TRBJ1-2,.,.,CASSPQSGQDYGYTF,TGTGCCAGCTCACCCCAATCCGGACAAGACTATGGCTACACCTTC
14,TRBV12-3/TRBV12-4,TRBJ1-2,many,.,CASSLKGKGYGYTF,TGTGCCAGCAGTTTGAAGGGGAAGGGCTATGGCTACACCTTC
13,TRBV10-3,TRBJ1-3,.,.,CAIREGAGNTIYF,TGTGCCATCAGGGAAGGGGCCGGAAACACCATATATTTT
19,TRBV28,TRBJ2-5,few,TRBD2,CASSLPRLAGGRYQETQYF,TGTGCCAGCAGTCTCCCTCGACTAGCGGGAGGGAGGTACCAAGAGACCCAGTACTTC
15,TRBV11-2,TRBJ2-6,many,.,CASSPRYSGANVLTF,TGTGCCAGCAGCCCTCGGTACTCTGGGGCCAACGTCCTGACTTTC
13,TRBV7-2,TRBJ1-4,many,.,CASSLSGFEKLFF,TGTGCCAGCAGCTTATCCGGGTTCGAAAAACTGTTTTTT